The rows below give T cell receptor beta chains drawn from one sample of a study of blood T cell repertoires in COVID-19. Method: immunoSEQ multiplex PCR; TCRdb's copy keeps in-frame clones and lacks some. The table includes 180,000 or so clones, 86% detected once. The material sequenced was peripheral blood. The receptors derive from a man aged 18 to 35 with acute or convalescent COVID-19. CDR3s include the opening cysteine and the closing phenylalanine or tryptophan. A D gene is named only where the DNA matches it firmly. Clone size, where shown, is once, few, many, or a class for clones that have expanded.

clone size: .; V gene: TRBV4-1; J gene: TRBJ1-4; D gene: .; CDR3 protein: CASSQLPGIGNEKLFF; CDR3 DNA: TGCGCCAGCAGCCAATTACCGGGGATAGGAAATGAAAAACTGTTTTTT
clone size: .; V gene: TRBV6-5; J gene: TRBJ1-1; D gene: .; CDR3 protein: CASSLYRNTEAFF; CDR3 DNA: TGTGCCAGCAGTTTATACAGGAACACTGAAGCTTTCTTT
clone size: .; V gene: TRBV7-3; J gene: TRBJ2-1; D gene: TRBD1; CDR3 protein: CASSLRTGPPYNEQFF; CDR3 DNA: TGTGCCAGCAGCCTCCGGACAGGGCCCCCCTACAATGAGCAGTTCTTC
clone size: .; V gene: TRBV5-1; J gene: TRBJ2-5; D gene: TRBD1; CDR3 protein: CASSSAGTASLVRSQYF; CDR3 DNA: TGCGCCAGCAGCTCGGCCGGGACAGCGAGCCTAGTGAGGTCCCAGTACTTC
clone size: .; V gene: TRBV4-2; J gene: TRBJ1-1; D gene: .; CDR3 protein: CASSPWEGKDEAFF; CDR3 DNA: TGTGCCAGCAGCCCGTGGGAGGGGAAAGATGAAGCTTTCTTT
clone size: .; V gene: TRBV7-3; J gene: TRBJ1-1; D gene: TRBD1; CDR3 protein: CASSWQGGGTEAFF; CDR3 DNA: TGTGCCAGCAGCTGGCAGGGGGGTGGCACTGAAGCTTTCTTT
clone size: .; V gene: TRBV3-1/TRBV3-2; J gene: TRBJ2-1; D gene: TRBD2; CDR3 protein: CASSQVLAGGYNEQFF; CDR3 DNA: TGTGCCAGCAGCCAAGTTTTAGCGGGAGGATACAATGAGCAGTTCTTC
clone size: .; V gene: TRBV6-5; J gene: TRBJ1-1; D gene: .; CDR3 protein: CASRRGTREAFF; CDR3 DNA: TGTGCCAGCCGGAGGGGCACCCGTGAAGCTTTCTTT
clone size: .; V gene: TRBV30; J gene: TRBJ1-2; D gene: TRBD1; CDR3 protein: CAWSAGDRGQDGYTF; CDR3 DNA: TGTGCCTGGAGTGCGGGGGACAGGGGGCAGGATGGCTACACCTTC
clone size: .; V gene: TRBV3-1/TRBV3-2; J gene: TRBJ1-5; D gene: .; CDR3 protein: CASSRDTANRPQHF; CDR3 DNA: TGTGCCAGCAGCCGGGACACCGCCAATCGGCCCCAGCATTTT
clone size: .; V gene: TRBV2; J gene: TRBJ1-2; D gene: .; CDR3 protein: CASNGGYYGYTF; CDR3 DNA: TGTGCCAGCAACGGCGGATACTATGGCTACACCTTC
clone size: few; V gene: TRBV5-1; J gene: TRBJ1-1; D gene: TRBD1; CDR3 protein: CASSRGQETEAFF; CDR3 DNA: TGCGCCAGCAGCCGCGGACAGGAAACTGAAGCTTTCTTT
clone size: .; V gene: TRBV2; J gene: TRBJ1-2; D gene: TRBD1; CDR3 protein: CAAYGTMPNQSGQRGYGYTF; CDR3 DNA: TGTGCCGCGTATGGGACAATGCCAAACCAATCGGGACAGAGGGGGTATGGCTACACCTTC
clone size: .; V gene: TRBV5-1; J gene: TRBJ1-1; D gene: TRBD1; CDR3 protein: CASSGDRGLNTEAFF; CDR3 DNA: TGCGCCAGCAGCGGGGACAGGGGGCTAAACACTGAAGCTTTCTTT
clone size: .; V gene: TRBV30; J gene: TRBJ2-7; D gene: .; CDR3 protein: CAWAEVYEQYF; CDR3 DNA: TGTGCCTGGGCGGAGGTCTACGAGCAGTACTTC
clone size: once; V gene: TRBV24-1; J gene: TRBJ2-3; D gene: TRBD1; CDR3 protein: CATSDPGQRRTDTQYF; CDR3 DNA: TGTGCCACCAGTGATCCGGGACAGAGACGCACAGATACGCAGTATTTT
clone size: .; V gene: TRBV6-2/TRBV6-3; J gene: TRBJ2-1; D gene: TRBD2; CDR3 protein: CASSWASGGPTYNEQFF; CDR3 DNA: TGTGCCAGCAGTTGGGCTAGCGGGGGCCCGACCTACAATGAGCAGTTCTTC
clone size: .; V gene: TRBV3-1/TRBV3-2; J gene: TRBJ2-1; D gene: .; CDR3 protein: CASSQDPSGAYEQFF; CDR3 DNA: TGTGCCAGCAGCCAAGACCCCTCAGGGGCGTATGAGCAGTTCTTC
clone size: .; V gene: TRBV4-1; J gene: TRBJ1-5; D gene: TRBD1; CDR3 protein: CASSQELFLGQTNQPQHF; CDR3 DNA: TGCGCCAGCAGCCAAGAACTATTTCTGGGACAGACAAATCAGCCCCAGCATTTT
clone size: .; V gene: TRBV7-2; J gene: TRBJ2-6; D gene: TRBD1; CDR3 protein: CASLPGQGLSGANVLTF; CDR3 DNA: TGTGCCAGTTTACCGGGACAGGGACTTTCTGGGGCCAACGTCCTGACTTTC
clone size: .; V gene: TRBV4-1; J gene: TRBJ2-5; D gene: TRBD2; CDR3 protein: CASSLAGGFGETQYF; CDR3 DNA: TGCGCCAGCAGCCTAGCGGGGGGGTTTGGGGAGACCCAGTACTTC
clone size: .; V gene: TRBV7-9; J gene: TRBJ1-5; D gene: .; CDR3 protein: CASSPPTGRVHQPQHF; CDR3 DNA: TGTGCCAGCAGCCCACCTACAGGGCGGGTTCATCAGCCCCAGCATTTT
clone size: few; V gene: TRBV18; J gene: TRBJ1-3; D gene: .; CDR3 protein: CASSPKQDPGNTIYF; CDR3 DNA: TGTGCCAGCTCACCAAAACAGGATCCTGGAAACACCATATATTTT
clone size: .; V gene: TRBV30; J gene: TRBJ2-3; D gene: TRBD1; CDR3 protein: CAWSVARQGIRTDTQYF; CDR3 DNA: TGTGCCTGGAGTGTAGCCCGACAGGGGATAAGAACAGATACGCAGTATTTT
clone size: .; V gene: TRBV7-3; J gene: TRBJ2-7; D gene: .; CDR3 protein: CASSFQREHEQYF; CDR3 DNA: TGTGCCAGCAGCTTCCAGAGGGAGCACGAGCAGTACTTC
clone size: .; V gene: TRBV27; J gene: TRBJ1-4; D gene: .; CDR3 protein: CASSARDGGTTNEKLFF; CDR3 DNA: TGTGCCAGCAGTGCCAGGGACGGGGGGACAACTAATGAAAAACTGTTTTTT
clone size: .; V gene: TRBV6-5; J gene: TRBJ1-1; D gene: .; CDR3 protein: CASSPGVNTEAFF; CDR3 DNA: TGTGCCAGCAGCCCCGGGGTGAACACTGAAGCTTTCTTT
clone size: .; V gene: TRBV30; J gene: TRBJ1-2; D gene: TRBD1; CDR3 protein: CAWSPDRVYGYTF; CDR3 DNA: TGTGCCTGGAGTCCGGACAGGGTATATGGCTACACCTTC
clone size: .; V gene: TRBV19; J gene: TRBJ2-1; D gene: .; CDR3 protein: CASSILDSSYNEQFF; CDR3 DNA: TGTGCCAGTAGTATTTTGGACAGTTCCTACAATGAGCAGTTCTTC
clone size: .; V gene: TRBV6-5; J gene: TRBJ1-4; D gene: .; CDR3 protein: CASSLRPANEKLFF; CDR3 DNA: TGTGCCAGCAGTCTGCGCCCGGCTAATGAAAAACTGTTTTTT
clone size: .; V gene: TRBV27; J gene: TRBJ1-5; D gene: TRBD1; CDR3 protein: CASSLTGQGNQPQHF; CDR3 DNA: TGTGCCAGCAGTTTAACGGGACAGGGTAATCAGCCCCAGCATTTT
clone size: .; V gene: TRBV11-2; J gene: TRBJ2-1; D gene: TRBD1; CDR3 protein: CASSHQDRGVNEQFF; CDR3 DNA: TGTGCCAGCAGCCACCAAGACAGGGGAGTCAATGAGCAGTTCTTC
clone size: .; V gene: TRBV5-1; J gene: TRBJ2-7; D gene: TRBD1; CDR3 protein: CASSLQPRDRGHEQYF; CDR3 DNA: TGCGCCAGCAGCTTGCAGCCCCGGGACAGGGGCCACGAGCAGTACTTC
clone size: .; V gene: TRBV15; J gene: TRBJ1-3; D gene: .; CDR3 protein: CATSRDRGRVNTIYF; CDR3 DNA: TGTGCCACCAGCAGAGATCGGGGAAGGGTAAACACCATATATTTT
clone size: .; V gene: TRBV18; J gene: TRBJ2-1; D gene: .; CDR3 protein: CASSGQSYNEQFF; CDR3 DNA: TGTGCCAGCTCAGGCCAGTCCTACAATGAGCAGTTCTTC
clone size: few; V gene: TRBV12-3/TRBV12-4; J gene: TRBJ1-2; D gene: .; CDR3 protein: CASRRTEDGYTF; CDR3 DNA: TGTGCCAGCAGGCGGACAGAAGATGGCTACACCTTC
clone size: .; V gene: TRBV6-5; J gene: TRBJ1-5; D gene: .; CDR3 protein: CASSLQGRPNQPQHF; CDR3 DNA: TGTGCCAGCAGTCTACAGGGTAGGCCCAATCAGCCCCAGCATTTT
clone size: .; V gene: TRBV28; J gene: TRBJ1-5; D gene: TRBD1; CDR3 protein: CASRTTGGRGQPQHF; CDR3 DNA: TGTGCCAGCAGAACAACAGGGGGCCGGGGGCAGCCCCAGCATTTT
clone size: .; V gene: TRBV15; J gene: TRBJ2-1; D gene: TRBD2; CDR3 protein: CATNLAGGNEQFF; CDR3 DNA: TGTGCCACCAATCTAGCGGGGGGTAATGAGCAGTTCTTC
clone size: .; V gene: TRBV5-1; J gene: TRBJ2-5; D gene: .; CDR3 protein: CASSLDGRGQETQYF; CDR3 DNA: TGCGCCAGCAGCTTGGACGGAAGGGGGCAAGAGACCCAGTACTTC
clone size: .; V gene: TRBV5-6; J gene: TRBJ2-5; D gene: .; CDR3 protein: CASSSDGRGRRETQYF; CDR3 DNA: TGTGCCAGCAGCTCGGACGGCAGGGGAAGGAGGGAGACCCAGTACTTC
clone size: .; V gene: TRBV6-5; J gene: TRBJ1-2; D gene: .; CDR3 protein: CATKRRGSTDYGYTF; CDR3 DNA: TGTGCCACCAAACGACGAGGGAGCACGGACTATGGCTACACCTTC
clone size: .; V gene: TRBV7-9; J gene: TRBJ1-2; D gene: .; CDR3 protein: CASSLGSGDHFF; CDR3 DNA: TGTGCCAGCAGCTTAGGTTCAGGCGATCACTTCTTC
clone size: .; V gene: TRBV12-5; J gene: TRBJ1-2; D gene: .; CDR3 protein: CASGLGWAYGYTF; CDR3 DNA: TGTGCTAGTGGTTTGGGGTGGGCCTATGGCTACACCTTC
clone size: once; V gene: TRBV7-2; J gene: TRBJ1-3; D gene: .; CDR3 protein: CASSFVDMVIGNTIYF; CDR3 DNA: TGTGCCAGCAGCTTCGTGGACATGGTGATCGGAAACACCATATATTTT
clone size: .; V gene: TRBV18; J gene: TRBJ1-5; D gene: TRBD1; CDR3 protein: CASSPRTGGPSQPQHF; CDR3 DNA: TGTGCCAGCTCACCCCGAACAGGGGGGCCTAGCCAGCCCCAGCATTTT
clone size: once; V gene: TRBV28; J gene: TRBJ1-2; D gene: .; CDR3 protein: CASSLQAGLEYGYTF; CDR3 DNA: TGTGCCAGCAGTCTCCAAGCAGGGCTTGAATATGGCTACACCTTC
clone size: .; V gene: TRBV9; J gene: TRBJ2-6; D gene: TRBD1; CDR3 protein: CASSWPGQSSGANVLTF; CDR3 DNA: TGTGCCAGCAGCTGGCCGGGACAGAGCTCTGGGGCCAACGTCCTGACTTTC
clone size: .; V gene: TRBV6-5; J gene: TRBJ1-2; D gene: TRBD1; CDR3 protein: CASRTGAEGYTF; CDR3 DNA: TGTGCCAGCAGGACAGGGGCAGAAGGCTACACCTTC
clone size: .; V gene: TRBV30; J gene: TRBJ1-2; D gene: .; CDR3 protein: CAWSRLEGIDGYTF; CDR3 DNA: TGTGCCTGGAGTAGGTTGGAGGGTATCGATGGCTACACCTTC
clone size: .; V gene: TRBV2; J gene: TRBJ1-2; D gene: TRBD1; CDR3 protein: CASSIQSGQGYGYTF; CDR3 DNA: TGTGCCAGCAGTATTCAGTCGGGACAGGGATATGGCTACACCTTC
clone size: .; V gene: TRBV7-6; J gene: TRBJ1-4; D gene: .; CDR3 protein: CASSLGPRGLNEKLFF; CDR3 DNA: TGTGCCAGCAGCTTAGGACCACGAGGGCTTAATGAAAAACTGTTTTTT